This T cell receptor beta chain was recorded in a study of siplizumab effects on memory and regulatory T cells. Study-level findings and limits: Significant reduction of alloreactive sequences traceable to unstimulated CD4+ memory cells was observed with siplizumab.

Clones were read by immunoSEQ multiplex PCR, and TCRdb kept only the in-frame ones, dropping some. The data show approximately 120,000 clones, with about 91% seen just once and around 0.73% held by the top ten. V was cut by 5 bases and J by 8 bases, with 12 bases left in between. Germline V gene lookup returns CDR1 SEHNR and CDR2 FQNEAQ (reference sequence). The CDR3 covers 12 residues. As to this clone: The antigen remains unidentified.

The sequenced sample consisted of Tregs sorted from blood. The source of this sequence is a human donor in good health. The chain links TRBV7-9 to TRBJ1-1; maybe TRBD1 (6 bases). The CDR3 DNA is TGTGCCAGCAGCCGGGGGCTCAGGGAAGCTTTCTTT. This gives the protein CASSRGLREAFF.